Shown below are 24 T cell receptor beta chains from a single sample sequenced in a study of cytomegalovirus exposure and HLA in healthy donors. The PCR contained 60 Vbeta and 13 Jbeta primers. Generated by immunoSEQ multiplex PCR, the TCRdb table keeps only in-frame clones and is missing some. The sample's table shows 200,000 to 250,000 clones. What was sequenced was PBMCs. The origin of the receptors is a woman aged 30 to 39 in good health and CMV-seropositive.

The rearrangement uses TRBV7-2 and TRBJ2-1, with TRBD2 matching 12 bases. The V gene end was trimmed by 6 bases and the J gene end by 9 bases; junction bases not matched to a gene: 6. The CDR3 totals 14 residues. The germline CDR1 and CDR2 sequences are SGHTA and FQGNSA. Here the CDR3 DNA reads TGTGCCAGCAGATTCACTAGCGGGAGGCCTGAGCAGTTCTTC. The encoded protein is CASRFTSGRPEQFF.

The V gene is TRBV5-1, the J gene TRBJ1-1; 8 bases fit TRBD1. Germline V gene lookup returns CDR1 SGHRS and CDR2 YFSETQ. This CDR3 comprises 14 residues. Trimming at V came to 4 bases and at J to 5 bases, leaving 7 bases not matched to a gene. The CDR3 loop reads CASSHDRGPTEAFF. In nucleotides, the CDR3 is TGCGCCAGCAGCCATGACAGGGGTCCAACTGAAGCTTTCTTT.

This rearrangement joins TRBV5-1 to TRBJ1-1, with D possibly matching TRBD1 (6 bases). The germline CDR1 and CDR2 sequences are SGHRS and YFSETQ. Trimming took off 3 bases at V and 1 base at J, with 19 bases between the two ends. The CDR3 is 17 amino acids. In nucleotides, the CDR3 is TGCGCCAGCAGCTCCGCGGGAGGGGGGCGGCGGAACACTGAAGCTTTCTTT. This encodes CASSSAGGGRRNTEAFF.

J is TRBJ1-1 and V is TRBV19, with a possible D match to TRBD1 (5 bases). CDR1 is LNHDA, CDR2 SQIVND, per germline (reference sequence). Trimming removed 10 bases at V and 11 bases at J, with 20 bases between. The CDR3 runs to 12 residues. The CDR3 region has the DNA TGTGCCACTTCATTGCTGGGGCGAGAGGCTTTCTTT. It encodes CATSLLGREAFF.

The rearrangement uses TRBV6-1 and TRBJ2-1, with TRBD2 identical over 9 bases. Germline CDR1 MNHNS, CDR2 SASEGT. The V segment lost 2 bases and the J segment 9 bases; nucleotides outside the gene matches: 8. The length of the CDR3 is 15 residues. Written as DNA, the CDR3 is TGTGCCAGCAGTGAATGGCTAGCGGGACTGGGTGAGCAGTTCTTC. This encodes CASSEWLAGLGEQFF.

The V gene is TRBV27, the J gene TRBJ1-2, with a tentative D call TRBD1 (5 bases). CDR1 and CDR2 from the germline V gene are MNHEY and SMNVEV (reference sequence). This CDR3 spans 14 amino acids. V was shortened by 5 bases and J by 4 bases, with 14 bases between the two germline ends. CDR3 nucleotide sequence: TGTGCCAGCAGTAAGGACAAAGGGCTCTATGGCTACACCTTC. It encodes CASSKDKGLYGYTF.

The chain carries TRBV5-6 and TRBJ2-7, with TRBD1 matching 8 bases. The V gene end was trimmed by 2 bases and the J gene end by 3 bases; junction bases not matched to a gene: 4. The germline V gene encodes CDR1 SGHDT and CDR2 YYEEEE. This CDR3 is 14 amino acids long. CDR3 DNA sequence: TGTGCCAGCAGCTTTAGGACAGGGTTCTACGAGCAGTACTTC. Protein product: CASSFRTGFYEQYF.

The chain uses TRBV10-3 and TRBJ2-5; 7 nucleotides agree with TRBD1. The DNA end is a closer match to TRBJ2-7, so the J assignment may be wrong. CDR3 size: 13 residues. Germline CDR1 ENHRY, CDR2 SYGVKD. In DNA, the CDR3 is TGTGCCAGCTGCGCACAGGGGAACAACGAGCAGTACTTC. This gives the protein CASCAQGNNEQYF.

This sequence joins TRBV14 and TRBJ2-7; D gene ambiguous. This CDR3 has 13 residues. The germline gives CDR1 SGHDN, CDR2 FVKESK. V shed 5 bases and J shed 7 bases, with 15 bases lying between them. CDR3 DNA: TGTGCCAGCAGCAGAGGAGAGGCTATGGAGCAGTACTTC. Amino acid sequence: CASSRGEAMEQYF. Variable domain in full (rest from reference TRBV14 and TRBJ2-7): EAGVTQFPSHSVIEKGQTVTLRCDPISGHDNLYWYRRVMGKEIKFLLHFVKESKQDESGMPNNRFLAERTGGTYSTLKVQPAELEDSGVYFCASSRGEAMEQYFGPGTRLTVT.

The chain uses TRBV18 and TRBJ2-3, with D perhaps TRBD2 (5 bases). Germline CDR1 is KGHSH and CDR2 is LQKENI. The CDR3 loop spans 14 amino acids. The germline V and J ends were trimmed by 0 bases and 9 bases, with 13 bases remaining between them. The CDR3 reads CASSPPSAGGTQYF. CDR3 coding DNA: TGTGCCAGCTCACCACCGTCTGCGGGCGGCACGCAGTATTTT. Full variable domain (missing parts from reference TRBV18 and TRBJ2-3): NAGVMQNPRHLVRRRGQEARLRCSPMKGHSHVYWYRQLPEEGLKFMVYLQKENIIDESGMPKERFSAEFPKEGPSILRIQQVVRGDSAAYFCASSPPSAGGTQYFGPGTRLTVL.

The chain links TRBV6-5 to TRBJ1-1, with D possibly matching TRBD1 (5 bases). Per the germline V gene, CDR1 is MNHEY and CDR2 is SVGAGI. The V end was cut by 7 bases, the J end by 5 bases, with 14 bases between. The length of the CDR3 is 13 residues. The CDR3 protein is CASTKFSGTEAFF. The CDR3 DNA follows: TGTGCCAGCACTAAATTCTCAGGGACTGAAGCTTTCTTT.

The chain couples TRBV5-1 to TRBJ2-7; 13 bases match TRBD2. Germline V gene lookup returns CDR1 SGHRS and CDR2 YFSETQ. Trimming cost V 5 bases and J 5 bases; bases outside gene matches: 4. This CDR3 has 14 residues. The CDR3 loop is CASSGLAGVDEQYF. The CDR3 coding sequence is TGCGCCAGCAGTGGACTAGCGGGAGTCGACGAGCAGTACTTC.

The chain combines TRBV29-1 with TRBJ2-2; the D is unclear. The CDR3 runs 13 residues. Germline V gene sequence: CDR1 SQVTM, CDR2 ANQGSEA. Trimming removed 7 bases at V and 2 bases at J, with 11 bases between. Here the CDR3 reads CSAVRSNTGELFF. The DNA of the CDR3 is TGCAGCGCCGTTAGAAGCAACACCGGGGAGCTGTTTTTT.

This chain joins TRBV5-1 and TRBJ1-5; TRBD1 aligns across 7 bases. This CDR3 region has 15 residues. Germline V lookup: CDR1 SGHRS, CDR2 YFSETQ. V gave up 2 bases and J gave up 6 bases; unmatched junction bases: 8. CDR3 sequence: CASSFGDRDGQPQHF. The CDR3 DNA follows: TGCGCCAGCAGCTTCGGCGACAGGGACGGTCAGCCCCAGCATTTT.

The chain has TRBV5-4 and TRBJ1-2, with 11 bases identical to TRBD1. The CDR3 runs to 16 residues. Germline CDR1 SGHNT, CDR2 YYREEE (reference sequence). The V segment lost 4 bases and the J segment 0 bases; nucleotides outside the gene matches: 5. Written as DNA, the CDR3 is TGTGCCAGCAGCCGGACAGGGGGCGCAACTAACTATGGCTACACCTTC. Its translation is CASSRTGGATNYGYTF.

The gene calls are TRBV18 and TRBJ2-1; 7 bases map to TRBD1. The CDR3 is made up of 15 amino acids. Germline V CDR1 and CDR2: KGHSH, LQKENI. V was pared by 3 bases and J by 7 bases, with 9 bases of the junction left unmatched. The DNA of the CDR3 is TGTGCCAGCTCACCGGTCGGCAGGGGGATAAATGAGCAGTTCTTC. Amino acid sequence: CASSPVGRGINEQFF.

The V call is TRBV6-5, the J call TRBJ1-5; 7 positions match TRBD1. The length of the CDR3 is 16 residues. J was trimmed by 2 bases and V by 4 bases; bases with no gene match: 8. CDR1 and CDR2 from the germline V gene are MNHEY and SVGAGI. The CDR3 region is CASSSSQGNGNQPQHF. The CDR3 DNA reads TGTGCCAGCAGTTCCTCACAGGGGAACGGCAATCAGCCCCAGCATTTT.

The chain's CDR3 is CASSFSGASPGNTIYF. DNA of the CDR3: TGTGCCAGCAGCTTTTCAGGGGCGAGCCCTGGAAACACCATATATTTT. The chain combines TRBV11-2 with TRBJ1-3; a weak D match, TRBD1 (6 bases). Germline lookup yields CDR1 SGHAT and CDR2 FQNNGV. Trimming shortened V by 3 bases and J by 2 bases, and 14 bases separated the two germline ends. The CDR3 length is 16 residues.

The CDR3 sequence is CASSPRLAGGTELFF. For the CDR3, the DNA is TGCGCCAGCAGTCCCAGACTAGCGGGTGGGACGGAGCTGTTTTTT. The J gene is TRBJ2-2, the V gene TRBV4-1, with 10 bases lining up with TRBD2. CDR1 is MGHRA and CDR2 is YSYEKL in the germline V gene. The V gene end was trimmed by 6 bases and the J gene end by 10 bases; junction bases not matched to a gene: 11. The CDR3 is made up of 15 amino acids.

The chain carries TRBV11-2 and TRBJ1-2, with 9 bases that match TRBD1. The CDR3 has 15 amino acids. Trimming at V came to 5 bases and at J to 6 bases, leaving 10 bases not matched to a gene. Germline CDR1 reads SGHAT; CDR2 reads FQNNGV. The CDR3 coding sequence is TGTGCCAGCAGCCCCCACTCGTACAGGGGGCATGGCTACACCTTC. Translating gives CASSPHSYRGHGYTF. Complete variable domain (other parts from reference TRBV11-2 and TRBJ1-2): EAGVAQSPRYKIIEKRQSVAFWCNPISGHATLYWYQQILGQGPKLLIQFQNNGVVDDSQLPKDRFSAERLKGVDSTLKIQPAKLEDSAVYLCASSPHSYRGHGYTFGSGTRLTVV.

The chain uses TRBV13 and TRBJ2-3, with TRBD2 matching over 7 bases. The V gene's germline CDR1 is PRHDT and CDR2 FYEKMQ (reference sequence). V trimming: 5 bases; J trimming: 0 bases; junction bases outside the gene matches: 5. The CDR3 is 15 residues long. The CDR3 DNA is TGTGCCAGCAGCCTCAGGCGGGGGAGCACAGATACGCAGTATTTT. It encodes CASSLRRGSTDTQYF.

The rearrangement uses TRBV5-1 and TRBJ1-1; 8 nucleotides line up with TRBD1. Unmatched junction bases numbered 10, after V lost 4 bases and J lost 5 bases. CDR1 is SGHRS and CDR2 is YFSETQ in the germline V gene. The CDR3 is 15 residues long. The CDR3 nucleotides read TGCGCCAGCAGCGCCGGGTCAGGGGGCTGGACTGAAGCTTTCTTT. Translated: CASSAGSGGWTEAFF.

The gene calls are TRBV7-2 and TRBJ2-5; D is perhaps TRBD2 (5 bases). The J call may be wrong; the DNA end is better matched by TRBJ2-7. In germline, CDR1 is SGHTA, CDR2 FQGNSA. The CDR3 spans 15 residues. CDR3 loop: CASSLWRTDFYEQYF. In DNA form, the CDR3 reads TGTGCCAGCAGCTTGTGGAGGACGGACTTCTACGAGCAGTACTTC.

The chain carries TRBV5-1 and TRBJ1-5; 9 positions match TRBD1. Losses at the gene ends were 4 bases for V and 4 bases for J; bases not matched to a gene: 15. The CDR3 loop spans 18 amino acids. Germline CDR1 SGHRS, CDR2 YFSETQ. The CDR3 loop is CASSPMGGQGGRNQPQHF. The CDR3 region has the DNA TGCGCCAGCAGCCCGATGGGGGGACAGGGCGGAAGGAATCAGCCCCAGCATTTT.